The 10 T cell receptor beta chains below all came from one sample that was sequenced in a study of blood T cell repertoires in COVID-19. This table comes from immunoSEQ multiplex PCR, and its TCRdb copy is limited to in-frame clones, with some not included. Counted here are 52,000 or so clones, around four fifths occurring once; the ten biggest clones make up 11% to 15%. Material: peripheral blood. The origin of the receptors is a human donor in a cohort sampled during active COVID-19.

CDR3 loop: CASTLRSGQWMGEQYF. The CDR3 region has the DNA TGTGCCAGCACCCTACGTTCCGGACAGTGGATGGGGGAGCAGTACTTC. V usage is TRBV27 and J usage is TRBJ2-7, with a possible D match to TRBD1 (6 bases). V was shortened by 7 bases and J by 7 bases, with 26 bases between the two germline ends. The germline gives CDR1 MNHEY, CDR2 SMNVEV (reference sequence). The CDR3 runs 16 residues.

This clone was picked up a small number of times. V usage is TRBV30 and J usage is TRBJ2-5; D is perhaps TRBD2 (5 bases). CDR1 is GTSNPN and CDR2 is SVGIG in the germline V gene (reference sequence). The CDR3 spans 14 residues. V lost 4 bases and J 0 bases, leaving 12 bases between the germline ends. The CDR3 loop reads CAWTGNAYQETQYF. In DNA form, the CDR3 reads TGTGCCTGGACGGGAAACGCGTACCAAGAGACCCAGTACTTC.

The CDR3 is CASLPQPNQAGEGNYEQYF. The CDR3 DNA reads as TGTGCCAGCCTCCCCCAGCCCAATCAAGCGGGAGAAGGGAACTACGAGCAGTACTTC. The chain employs TRBV28 and TRBJ2-7; 8 bases fit TRBD2. The CDR3 extends over 19 amino acids. Trimming removed 8 bases from V and 3 bases from J; junction bases left unmatched: 24. CDR1 is MDHEN and CDR2 is SYDVKM in the germline V gene. The full variable domain, completed using reference TRBV28 and TRBJ2-7, is DVKVTQSSRYLVKRTGEKVFLECVQDMDHENMFWYRQDPGLGLRLIYFSYDVKMKEKGDIPEGYSVSREKKERFSLILESASTNQTSMYLCASLPQPNQAGEGNYEQYFGPGTRLTVT.

The chain uses TRBV7-3 and TRBJ2-6, with no clear D. Per the germline V gene, CDR1 is SGHTA and CDR2 is FQGTGA. V was shortened by 1 base and J by 2 bases, with 6 bases between the two germline ends. This CDR3 has 15 residues. The CDR3 region has the DNA TGTGCCAGCAGCTTAAGGCCGACTGGGGCCAACGTCCTGACTTTC. This encodes CASSLRPTGANVLTF.

The rearrangement uses TRBV4-3 and TRBJ2-2; the match to TRBD1 covers 7 bases. The J segment lost 2 bases and the V segment lost 1 base, leaving 7 bases of the junction unmatched. This CDR3 comprises 17 residues. CDR1 and CDR2 (germline): LGHNA, YSLEER. CDR3 nucleotides: TGCGCCAGCAGCCAAGTTGGACAGGCCTTAAACACCGGGGAGCTGTTTTTT. This translates into CASSQVGQALNTGELFF.

This rearrangement joins TRBV15 to TRBJ1-1, with D unresolved. Germline CDR1 LNHNV, CDR2 YYDKDF (reference sequence). Deletions cut 1 base from V and 2 bases from J, with 8 bases between. The CDR3 contains 14 residues. CDR3 bases: TGTGCCACCAGCAGAGGCGCGGGCAACACTGAAGCTTTCTTT. Protein: CATSRGAGNTEAFF.

The chain links TRBV11-2 to TRBJ1-2; 9 nucleotides align to TRBD1. Germline CDR1 SGHAT, CDR2 FQNNGV. CDR3 length equals 16 residues. The V gene end was trimmed by 1 base and the J gene end by 5 bases; junction bases not matched to a gene: 8. The CDR3 loop is CASSLGGTGSEYGYTF. DNA of the CDR3: TGTGCCAGCAGCTTAGGCGGGACAGGGTCAGAGTATGGCTACACCTTC.

This clone was counted a single time. The CDR3 loop reads CASSLEGARSREAFF. The CDR3 DNA reads TGCGCCAGCAGCTTGGAGGGGGCGCGGTCCCGTGAAGCTTTCTTT. The chain employs TRBV5-1 and TRBJ1-1; 7 positions match TRBD1. The germline gives CDR1 SGHRS, CDR2 YFSETQ. The CDR3 spans 15 residues. J was trimmed by 7 bases and V by 0 bases; bases with no gene match: 9. The whole variable domain, filled in from reference TRBV5-1 and TRBJ1-1, reads KAGVTQTPRYLIKTRGQQVTLSCSPISGHRSVSWYQQTPGQGLQFLFEYFSETQRNKGNFPGRFSGRQFSNSRSEMNVSTLELGDSALYLCASSLEGARSREAFFGQGTRLTVV.

This clone was seen just once. The DNA for the CDR3 is TGTGCCAGCAGGCCCGGCGTGGCAGGCGTAAAGCAGTACTTC. The encoded protein is CASRPGVAGVKQYF. The chain recombines TRBV28 with TRBJ2-7; D gene uncertain. V lost 6 bases to trimming and J lost 8 bases, with 20 bases between them. CDR1 is MDHEN, CDR2 SYDVKM, per germline. CDR3 length: 14 residues.

The chain joins TRBV7-2 to TRBJ2-3; D unclear. V shed 2 bases and J shed 8 bases, with 11 bases lying between them. Germline V gene lookup returns CDR1 SGHTA and CDR2 FQGNSA. This CDR3 is built from 13 residues. The CDR3 region has the DNA TGTGCCAGCAGCTTATCTAGGATCTTTACGCAGTATTTT. It yields the protein CASSLSRIFTQYF.